This entry describes one T cell receptor beta chain. Its specificity is unknown. V dropped 11 bases and J dropped 8; count of bases not matched to a gene: 9. Per germline, CDR1 ENHRY and CDR2 SYGVKD. CDR3 length: 13 residues. This entry belongs to a study of T-cell memory formation after mild COVID-19. The study, taken as a whole, reports: Confirmation was lacking for SARS-CoV-2 specificity of second-wave clones that peaked on day 37. Pre-infection memory showed some responding clones, and this suggested that cross-reactive memory joined.

TCRdb passed the 5' RACE reads through MiXCR, listing each CDR3 protein once. The repertoire holds more than 75,000 distinct CDR3 sequences, with roughly 14% as singletons. The sequence derives from an adult woman who had mild COVID-19 (a few samples of this study predate the infection). Cell type and time point are not known. The sequencing sample was made of PBMCs or a T cell subset sorted from them (not recorded which). The chain combines TRBV10-3 with TRBJ2-1, with 10 bases identical to TRBD2. The CDR3 region is CAVERGGGDEQFF. CDR3 nucleotide sequence: TGTGCCGTGGAGCGGGGGGGAGGGGATGAGCAGTTCTTC.